Listed below are T cell receptor beta chains from one sample, sequenced in a study of identical twins. TCRdb processed the 5' RACE reads anew with MiXCR; each CDR3 protein has one entry. Among about 720,000 distinct CDR3 sequences listed, about 20% were seen once. These data are also associated with another study on T cells expressing NK-cell markers.

The sequencing input was PBMCs. The source of these receptors is a young woman in good health. Both conserved end residues are part of each CDR3. D genes are given only for firm matches. Size tells how often a clone was seen (once, few, many) or the class of an expanded clone, and some rows leave it out.

>-|TRBV7-9|16|TRBD2|TRBJ2-7
TGTGCCAGCAGCTTGACTAGCGGGCCAACCTTTTACGAGCAGTACTTC
CASSLTSGPTFYEQYF
>-|TRBV7-2|17|TRBD2|TRBJ2-5
TGTGCCAGCAGCCCCGCGGGCTGGGGACTACAGGCAGAGACCCAGTACTTC
CASSPAGWGLQAETQYF
>-|TRBV7-2|14|-|TRBJ2-7
TGTGCCAGCAGCAATAGGGGCTCAGCCTACGAGCAGTACTTC
CASSNRGSAYEQYF
>-|TRBV10-3|16|-|TRBJ2-6
TGTGCCACGGGGACACCTGGACTCTCTGGGGCCAACTTCCTGACTTTC
CATGTPGLSGANFLTF
>-|TRBV4-3|15|TRBD2|TRBJ2-7
TGCGCCAGCAGCCAAGGTAGCGGGCGCTCCTACGAGCAGTACTTC
CASSQGSGRSYEQYF
>-|TRBV7-8|13|-|TRBJ2-7
TGTGCCAGCAGCTCGACTACTTACTACGAGCAGTACTTC
CASSSTTYYEQYF
>few|TRBV11-2|13|-|TRBJ2-3
TGTGCCAGCAGCTTAGGGGCCGTAGATACGCAGTATTTT
CASSLGAVDTQYF
>few|TRBV5-1|17|TRBD2|TRBJ2-1
TGCGCCAGCAGCCTGACTAGCGGGAGGGCCCCCTACAATGAGCAGTTCTTC
CASSLTSGRAPYNEQFF
>-|TRBV12-3/TRBV12-4|15|TRBD1|TRBJ1-5
TGTGCCAGCAGTTCGCTGACAGGGGGCAATCAGCCCCAGCATTTT
CASSSLTGGNQPQHF
>-|TRBV12-3/TRBV12-4|14|-|TRBJ2-5
TGTGCCAGCAGCCCTGACAGCGACCAAGAGACCCAGTACTTC
CASSPDSDQETQYF
>few|TRBV5-1|12|-|TRBJ2-7
TGCGCCAGCAGCTTTGGGGCTAACGAGCAGTACTTC
CASSFGANEQYF
>-|TRBV7-3|20|-|TRBJ2-3
TGTGCCAGCAGCTTAAATCCTAGGGGCCGGGGGGCGGGAGTAGCGGATACGCAGTATTTT
CASSLNPRGRGAGVADTQYF
>few|TRBV9|14|-|TRBJ2-5
TGTGCCAGCAGCGTAATAGGGCAGGGGGAGACCCAGTACTTC
CASSVIGQGETQYF
>-|TRBV7-9|14|TRBD1|TRBJ2-7
TGTGCCAGCAGAGCCGGGACAGGGCCCTACGAGCAGTACTTC
CASRAGTGPYEQYF
>many|TRBV12-3/TRBV12-4|13|-|TRBJ1-1
TGTGCCAGCAGCCTTCAGCAGAACACTGAAGCTTTCTTT
CASSLQQNTEAFF
>few|TRBV12-3/TRBV12-4|14|-|TRBJ1-5
TGTGCCAGCATGAGGCATGGGGGAAATCAGCCCCAGCATTTT
CASMRHGGNQPQHF
>-|TRBV10-3|15|TRBD2|TRBJ2-5
TGTGCCATCAGTGAGAATCGGGGGGGCCAAGAGACCCAGTACTTC
CAISENRGGQETQYF
>-|TRBV11-2|11|-|TRBJ2-3
TGTGCCAGCAGCTTGCACTACCAGGAGTATTTT
CASSLHYQEYF
>many|TRBV3-1|15|TRBD2|TRBJ2-1
TGTGCCAGCAGTCAAGCGGGAGGGCCCCACAATGAGCAGTTCTTC
CASSQAGGPHNEQFF
>-|TRBV5-1|15|TRBD2|TRBJ2-7
TGCGCCAGCAGCTTGGCTGGCTGGGGGGGCTACGAGCAGTACTTC
CASSLAGWGGYEQYF
>-|TRBV6-5|16|-|TRBJ2-2
TGTGCCAGCAGTTACTCGAGATTGCGACTCACCGGGGAGCTGTTTTTT
CASSYSRLRLTGELFF
>-|TRBV7-9|14|TRBD1|TRBJ2-7
TGTGCCAGCAGTCCGATCGGGACAGGGAACGAGCAGTACTTC
CASSPIGTGNEQYF
>many|TRBV12-3/TRBV12-4|12|-|TRBJ1-1
TGTGCCAGCAGTTTAACGGGGACTGAAGCTTTCTTT
CASSLTGTEAFF
>-|TRBV7-2|14|TRBD1|TRBJ2-5
TGTGCCAGCAGCTCGAACAGGGGTAAAGAGACCCAGTACTTC
CASSSNRGKETQYF
>-|TRBV5-1|14|TRBD1|TRBJ2-2
TGCGCCAGCAGCCCGACAGGGGCGGACGGGGAGCTGTTTTTT
CASSPTGADGELFF
>few|TRBV30|15|-|TRBJ1-3
TGTGCCTGGAGTGTAAGGAGAGGATCTGGAAACACCATATATTTT
CAWSVRRGSGNTIYF
>-|TRBV3-1|13|-|TRBJ2-7
TGTGCCAGCAGCCCGTCCGCGATAGCCGAGCAGTACTTC
CASSPSAIAEQYF
>few|TRBV5-1|16|-|TRBJ2-1
TGCGCCAGCAGCTTGGAAACCGGACAGCACCCCAATGAGCAGTTCTTC
CASSLETGQHPNEQFF
>few|TRBV5-1|14|-|TRBJ2-1
TGCGCCAGCAGTCCACAGGAAACCTACAATGAGCAGTTCTTC
CASSPQETYNEQFF
>-|TRBV10-3|14|-|TRBJ2-1
TGTGCCGTCTCGACGTACGGGGGATGGGATGAGCAGTTCTTC
CAVSTYGGWDEQFF
>-|TRBV20-1|11|-|TRBJ2-7
TGCAGTGCTCTGAGGGCACACGAGCAGTACTTC
CSALRAHEQYF
>-|TRBV7-2|16|TRBD1|TRBJ1-5
TGTGCCAGCAGCGCCGGGACAGGGTATAGCAATCAGCCCCAGCATTTT
CASSAGTGYSNQPQHF
>many|TRBV4-3|13|-|TRBJ2-7
TGCGCCAGCAGTCATGGGAGGCGGGGCGAGCAGTACTTC
CASSHGRRGEQYF
>-|TRBV15|13|-|TRBJ2-1
TGTGCCACCAGCACGGGACGGGGCTATGAGCAGTTCTTC
CATSTGRGYEQFF
>-|TRBV6-1|13|-|TRBJ2-7
TGTGCCAGCACTCAGGCGGAGTCCTACGAGCCGTACTTC
CASTQAESYEPYF